The T cell receptor beta chain under discussion was sequenced for a study of blood T cells in healthy people across ages. Primers used in a second PCR of roughly 7 to 12 cycles were a sample-barcoded 5' primer and a J-beta primer mix. In TCRdb, the 5' RACE reads were re-called with MiXCR into one record per CDR3 protein. Of 550,000 to 600,000 distinct CDR3 sequences in the sample, 25% to 30% were seen once. The TCR sequence derives from an older woman in good health. Sequencing was performed on blood.

The CDR3 sequence: CASSLTASGNTGELFF. The DNA for the CDR3 is TGTGCCAGCAGCTTAACGGCCAGCGGGAACACCGGGGAGCTGTTTTTT. The chain is built from TRBV7-3 and TRBJ2-2; maybe TRBD2 (5 bases). This CDR3 contains 16 residues. V was trimmed by 0 bases and J by 1 base, leaving 9 bases between them. Germline values: CDR1 SGHTA, CDR2 FQGTGA.